This T cell receptor (beta chain) was identified in a study of beta chain features in type 1 diabetes. Study information: Patient and healthy donor groups were alike in age, gender and cell yields. Over all samples combined, 107,917,701 sorted cells were examined. Overall study findings and caveats: Type 1 diabetes patients had moderately but significantly shorter TCRB CDR3s in all four CD4+ subsets.

Germline V gene sequence: CDR1 SGHTA, CDR2 FQGNSA. The V end was cut by 4 bases, the J end by 0 bases, with 13 bases between. This CDR3 has 15 residues. CD4+ cells of the naive, central memory, regulatory and stem cell-like memory types were sorted via CD45RO/CCR7/CD25/CD127/CD95/CD27. Purity (above 98%) was reached by all sorted populations. Investigators reverse transcribed all isolated RNA, so they sequenced expressed TCRB transcripts. The table came from immunoSEQ multiplex PCR; TCRdb's copy has only in-frame clones and leaves some out. In the table there are some 350,000 clones, about 13% of which are singletons. Concerning this clone: No antigen is known for it.

The material sequenced was naive CD4+ T cells from blood. This sequence joins TRBV7-2 and TRBJ2-7; D is uncertain. This clonotype was sampled from a woman between 18 and 29 years old with type 1 diabetes. DNA of the CDR3: TGTGCCAGCAGCTCGATGCTCACCAGCTCCTACGAGCAGTACTTC. Residues: CASSSMLTSSYEQYF.